The 22 T cell receptor beta chains reported below all come from one sample, sequenced in a study of blood T cell repertoires in COVID-19. Profiled with immunoSEQ multiplex PCR; TCRdb holds only in-frame clones, not every one. Of roughly 290,000 clones listed, under 90% were seen once; the top ten hold 1.7%. The sequenced sample was PBMCs or T cells enriched from blood (not recorded which). These receptors all stem from a middle-aged woman who had recovered from COVID-19.

The gene calls are TRBV7-9 and TRBJ2-7; D is unclear. The CDR3 totals 13 residues. The V gene's germline CDR1 is SEHNR and CDR2 FQNEAQ (reference sequence). V shed 2 bases and J shed 3 bases, with 8 bases lying between them. CDR3 in DNA: TGTGCCAGCAGCTTACTTTCAGACTACGAGCAGTACTTC. Protein product: CASSLLSDYEQYF.

The chain couples TRBV6-1 to TRBJ1-2; D unclear. CDR3 length equals 15 residues. Trimming took off 2 bases at V and 5 bases at J, with 15 bases between the two ends. The germline CDR1 and CDR2 sequences are MNHNS and SASEGT. Here the CDR3 reads CASSESSVNSYGYTF. The CDR3 nucleotides are TGTGCCAGCAGTGAATCTTCCGTCAACTCTTATGGCTACACCTTC.

The chain links TRBV7-2 to TRBJ2-1; 7 nucleotides agree with TRBD2. CDR1 and CDR2 from the germline V gene are SGHTA and FQGNSA. The J segment lost 8 bases and the V segment lost 5 bases, leaving 9 bases of the junction unmatched. There are 14 residues in the CDR3. The CDR3 protein is CASSREPGGYEQFF. DNA for the CDR3: TGTGCCAGCAGCAGAGAGCCGGGAGGCTATGAGCAGTTCTTC. Looking up the rest from reference TRBV7-2 and TRBJ2-1 gives the full variable domain: GAGVSQSPSNKVTEKGKDVELRCDPISGHTALYWYRQSLGQGLEFLIYFQGNSAPDKSGLPSDRFSAERTGGSVSTLTIQRTQQEDSAVYLCASSREPGGYEQFFGPGTRLTVL.

This chain joins TRBV19 and TRBJ2-1; D perhaps matches TRBD1 (5 bases). This CDR3 is built from 13 residues. V was pared by 4 bases and J by 12 bases, with 16 bases between. Germline-derived CDR1 and CDR2 are LNHDA and SQIVND (reference sequence). Written as DNA, the CDR3 is TGTGCCAGTAGTAGGACCTGGGGCCTAGGGCAGTTCTTC. Its translation: CASSRTWGLGQFF.

There are a few counts of this clone. The chain has TRBV29-1 and TRBJ2-5; the D gene is possibly TRBD1 (5 bases). The V gene's germline CDR1 is SQVTM and CDR2 ANQGSEA. The CDR3 has 15 residues. The V end was cut by 5 bases, the J end by 5 bases, with 21 bases between. The CDR3 DNA reads as TGCAGCGTTCAACTGACAGCCTCTTCCAGGGAGACCCAGTACTTC. Amino acids: CSVQLTASSRETQYF.

Comments on this clone: The junction departs from germline at one end; a sequencing error may be responsible. This chain uses TRBV6-1 with TRBJ2-6; no clear D gene. Germline lookup yields CDR1 MNHNS and CDR2 SASEGT. This CDR3 region has 15 residues. The CDR3 spells CASSKALSGANVLTF. DNA of the CDR3: TGTGCCAGCAGTAAAGCCCTCTCTGGGGCCAACGTCCTGACTTTC.

The chain is built from TRBV9 and TRBJ2-1; 14 nucleotides align to TRBD2. CDR3 length: 18 amino acids. V lost 4 bases, J lost 7 bases, and 13 bases stayed unmatched. Germline CDR1 is SGDLS and CDR2 is YYNGEE. In DNA form, the CDR3 reads TGTGCCAGCAGCCCATCCACCCCGGGACTAGCGGGAGTAAATGAGCAGTTCTTC. It is translated as CASSPSTPGLAGVNEQFF.

This chain links TRBV19 with TRBJ2-1; 8 bases are a match to TRBD1. CDR1 is LNHDA and CDR2 is SQIVND in the germline V gene (reference sequence). The CDR3 loop spans 14 amino acids. V shed 4 bases and J 6 bases; nucleotides not matched to a gene: 5. The CDR3 DNA reads as TGTGCCAGTAGTACAAATCAGGGGGCCAATGAGCAGTTCTTC. Protein: CASSTNQGANEQFF.

J is TRBJ1-4 and V is TRBV4-1; unclear D gene. Germline V gene lookup returns CDR1 MGHRA and CDR2 YSYEKL. Trimming left V 3 bases short and J 4 bases short, with 15 bases between. The CDR3 has 16 residues. This chain's CDR3 is CASSHQEAALNEKLFF. The CDR3 coding sequence is TGCGCCAGCAGCCACCAAGAAGCGGCCCTTAATGAAAAACTGTTTTTT.

This chain uses TRBV3-1 (or the pseudogene TRBV3-2) with TRBJ1-6, with TRBD1 identical over 7 bases. CDR1 LGHDT and CDR2 YNNKEL come from the germline V gene (reference sequence). After removal of 4 bases from V and 12 bases from J, the junction contained 3 bases not matched to a gene. The CDR3 sequence is 12 residues long. For the CDR3, the DNA is TGTGCCAGCAGCCGACAGGGAGAACCCCTCCACTTT. Translated: CASSRQGEPLHF.

The rearrangement joins TRBV12-5 to TRBJ1-5; TRBD1 matches 11 bases. V lost 4 bases and J lost 2; bases outside the gene matches: 7. Germline-derived CDR1 and CDR2 are LGHNT and FRNRAP. The CDR3 covers 17 residues. The CDR3 DNA is TGTGCTAGTGGTTCTTCGGACAGGGGGCTCGGCAATCAGCCCCAGCATTTT. As protein: CASGSSDRGLGNQPQHF. Filled out from reference TRBV12-5 and TRBJ1-5, the complete variable domain reads DARVTQTPRHKVTEMGQEVTMRCQPILGHNTVFWYRQTMMQGLELLAYFRNRAPLDDSGMPKDRFSAEMPDATLATLKIQPSEPRDSAVYFCASGSSDRGLGNQPQHFGDGTRLSIL.

The gene calls are TRBV18 and TRBJ2-2, with 7 bases matching TRBD1. V shed 3 bases and J 3 bases; nucleotides not matched to a gene: 7. The CDR3 consists of 16 residues. Per germline, CDR1 KGHSH and CDR2 LQKENI. The CDR3 is CASSPSGTAYTGELFF. In nucleotides, the CDR3 is TGTGCCAGCTCACCCTCCGGGACAGCCTACACCGGGGAGCTGTTTTTT.

This clone has a single count. The genes are TRBV5-1 and TRBJ1-2, with D tentatively TRBD1 (5 bases). CDR3 length: 13 amino acids. Trimming removed 4 bases at V and 4 bases at J, with 11 bases between. From germline, CDR1 is SGHRS and CDR2 YFSETQ. For the CDR3, the DNA is TGCGCCAGCAGCGACGCGACAGCCTATGGCTACACCTTC. Protein product: CASSDATAYGYTF.

This chain connects TRBV25-1 to TRBJ1-2; possibly TRBD1 for D (5 bases). This CDR3 spans 13 amino acids. Germline V gives CDR1 MGHDK, CDR2 SYGVNS. The V gene lost 5 bases and the J gene lost 1 base, with 8 bases spanning the gap. In nucleotides, the CDR3 is TGTGCCAGCAGTCTCAGGGTTAACTATGGCTACACCTTC. Protein product: CASSLRVNYGYTF.

This clone was seen only once. This sequence joins TRBV21-1 and TRBJ1-2. TRBV21-1 is annotated as a pseudogene. This CDR3 contains 16 residues. CDR3 protein: CASSKEERARGYGYTF. The CDR3 bases are TGTGCCAGCAGCAAAGAAGAGAGGGCTCGAGGATATGGCTACACCTTC.

V usage is TRBV5-4 and J usage is TRBJ2-7, with D perhaps TRBD2 (6 bases). This CDR3 contains 13 residues. The ends were cut back, 2 bases at V and 5 bases at J, with 11 bases in the middle. Germline V gene lookup returns CDR1 SGHNT and CDR2 YYREEE (reference sequence). The CDR3 reads CASSLAGTDEQYF. In DNA, the CDR3 is TGTGCCAGCAGCTTAGCGGGTACCGACGAGCAGTACTTC.

The V call is TRBV9, the J call TRBJ1-2, with TRBD1 matching 9 bases. From germline, CDR1 is SGDLS and CDR2 YYNGEE. CDR3 length: 15 amino acids. The trim removed 0 bases at V and 4 bases at J, leaving 4 bases unmatched. In nucleotides, the CDR3 is TGTGCCAGCAGCGTAGCACGACAGGGGGTCTATGGCTACACCTTC. Translating gives CASSVARQGVYGYTF.

V gene TRBV3-1 (or the pseudogene TRBV3-2) combines with J gene TRBJ1-2, with TRBD1 matching over 10 bases. The CDR3 length is 14 residues. From germline, CDR1 is LGHDT and CDR2 YNNKEL (reference sequence). V dropped 3 bases and J dropped 6; count of bases not matched to a gene: 4. In DNA, the CDR3 is TGTGCCAGCAGCCACAGACAGGGGGCGAATGGCTACACCTTC. As protein: CASSHRQGANGYTF.

The chain is built from TRBV6-5 and TRBJ1-1; no clear D. The CDR3 loop spans 14 amino acids. V was shortened by 2 bases and J by 0 bases, with 7 bases between the two germline ends. Germline CDR1 reads MNHEY; CDR2 reads SVGAGI. CDR3 DNA sequence: TGTGCCAGCAGTTACCTCTCTATGAACACTGAAGCTTTCTTT. Translating it yields CASSYLSMNTEAFF.

This clone was recorded only once. This chain joins TRBV19 and TRBJ2-2; no clear D gene. The CDR3 is made up of 12 amino acids. Between the trimmed V and J ends, which lost 5 bases and 4 bases, there was a span of 5 bases. The germline V gene has CDR1 LNHDA and CDR2 SQIVND (reference sequence). The CDR3, as DNA: TGTGCCAGTAGTCCCCGCACCGGGGAGCTGTTTTTT. This sequence encodes CASSPRTGELFF.

This clone was seen a handful of times. This sequence joins TRBV15 and TRBJ1-1; D remains unclear. This CDR3 is built from 16 residues. Germline V gene data show CDR1 as LNHNV and CDR2 as YYDKDF (reference sequence). V lost 0 bases to trimming and J lost 1 base, with 12 bases between them. In DNA, the CDR3 is TGTGCCACCAGCAGAGAAACTGGACTAACGAACACTGAAGCTTTCTTT. It translates to CATSRETGLTNTEAFF.

This clone was observed a few times. The chain couples TRBV5-1 to TRBJ1-5; 8 bases fit TRBD1. CDR3 size: 15 residues. V shed 0 bases, J shed 5 bases, and the junction held 4 bases outside the gene matches. The germline V gene encodes CDR1 SGHRS and CDR2 YFSETQ. CDR3 sequence reads: CASSLGSGGYQPQHF. The CDR3 DNA reads as TGCGCCAGCAGCTTGGGTTCAGGGGGCTATCAGCCCCAGCATTTT.